This T cell receptor (beta chain) was profiled in a study of CD8+CD57+ T cells in acquired aplastic anemia. In the study overall: Quantities of DNA derived from sorted CD4+ and CD8+ cells averaged approximately 3 ug. Study results and limitations: Between patients and controls, CD8+ Simpson's diversity did not vary significantly. It was found that roughly 31 CD8+ CDR3 sequences were shared between patients and controls.

Genomic DNA acted as the template from which TCR beta VDJ combination and CDR3 sequence profiling were carried out. TCRdb reanalysed the reads using MiXCR and keeps one entry per CDR3 protein. Among 150,000 or so distinct CDR3 sequences, 40% to 55% were seen once, and the ten largest hold 3.2%. This CDR3 is built from 12 residues. Patients chosen for sequencing had shown CD8+CD57+ cell expansion by flow cytometry. As regards this clonotype: Its antigen is undetermined.

The TCR was taken from a human donor with aplastic anemia. The chain has TRBV12-1 and TRBJ1-1. TRBV12-1 is tagged as a pseudogene. Sequencing input: sorted CD4+, CD8+, or CD8+CD57+ T cells (not recorded which) from PBMCs. This CDR3 reads CASSFSHTEAFF. DNA for the CDR3: TGTGCCAGCAGCTTTTCGCACACTGAAGCTTTCTTT.